A selection of T cell receptor beta chains follows, all from one sample in a study of CD8 T cells in Susac syndrome. Via MiXCR, TCRdb re-called the immunoSEQ multiplex PCR reads, giving one row per CDR3 protein. Of more than 95,000 distinct CDR3 sequences listed, about 94% are singletons. Sequenced material: CD8+ T cells from PBMCs. The receptors were gathered from a human donor with Susac syndrome. The CDR3 runs from the conserved cysteine through the conserved F or W. The D gene is left open where the match is weak. Some rows have no size entry. The others give once, few or many, or a class for an expanded clone.

TRBJ2-7,NA,NA,TRBV9,TGTGCCAGCAGCGTAGTTACGGGTGGCGAGCAGTACTTC,CASSVVTGGEQYF
TRBJ2-3,NA,NA,TRBV7-3,TGTGCCAGCAGCTCCGGGGGGCAGACAGATACGCAGTATTTT,CASSSGGQTDTQYF
TRBJ2-7,TRBD1,NA,TRBV4-1,TGCGCCAGCAGCCAGGGACAGGGGTCATCCTACGAGCAGTACTTC,CASSQGQGSSYEQYF
TRBJ2-3,TRBD2,NA,TRBV4-3,TGCGCCAGCAGCCAAATCACTAGCGGGATTAGCACAGATACGCAGTATTTT,CASSQITSGISTDTQYF
TRBJ2-1,NA,NA,TRBV18,TGTGCCAGCTCACCTAAGTACGATGAGCAGTTCTTC,CASSPKYDEQFF
TRBJ2-5,TRBD1,NA,TRBV5-6,TGTGCCAGCAGCGTGACAGGGAACATGGAAGAGACCCAGTACTTC,CASSVTGNMEETQYF
TRBJ2-3,TRBD2,NA,TRBV18,TGTGCCAGCTCACCCTCCCGGACACGAGGTCTAGCGGGAGGAATAACAGATACGCAGTATTTT,CASSPSRTRGLAGGITDTQYF
TRBJ2-5,TRBD2,NA,TRBV7-3,TGTGCCAGCAGCTTAACCGCGGGAGGGTGGGAGACCCAGTACTTC,CASSLTAGGWETQYF
TRBJ2-7,NA,NA,TRBV7-9,TGTGCCAGCAGCTTCAGCAACGAGCAGTACTTC,CASSFSNEQYF
TRBJ1-6,TRBD1,NA,TRBV15,TGTGCCACCAGCAGTATTGGACAGGGGGCCAGGCTAGGGGGTTCACCCCTCCACTTT,CATSSIGQGARLGGSPLHF
TRBJ2-7,NA,once,TRBV4-3,TGCGCCAGCAGCCAAGATTTAAGGGGAGGCAGGTACGAGCAGTACTTC,CASSQDLRGGRYEQYF
TRBJ1-5,TRBD1,NA,TRBV20-1,TGCAGTGCTAGAGGGGACAGGGAGAATCAGCCCCAGCATTTT,CSARGDRENQPQHF
TRBJ1-5,NA,NA,TRBV7-9,TGTGCCAGCAGCCCCAAACCGGGGGAATCTAATCAGCCCCAGCATTTT,CASSPKPGESNQPQHF
TRBJ2-3,TRBD2,NA,TRBV20-1,TGCAGTGCTAGCCCACCGCTAGCGGGGGTGGGTACGCAGTATTTT,CSASPPLAGVGTQYF
TRBJ2-3,NA,once,TRBV6-5,TGTGCCGCCGACGACGGAAGCACAGATACGCAGTATTTT,CAADDGSTDTQYF
TRBJ2-4,NA,NA,TRBV30,TGTGCCTGGAGTTTAGCCAAAAACATTCAGTACTTC,CAWSLAKNIQYF
TRBJ2-5,NA,NA,TRBV18,TGTGCCAGCTCACCGACGCGAGGGGAGACCCAGTACTTC,CASSPTRGETQYF
TRBJ2-2,NA,NA,TRBV27,TGTGCCAGCAGTTTATTTCCCGGGGAGCTGTTTTTT,CASSLFPGELFF
TRBJ2-3,TRBD2,NA,TRBV13,TGTGCCAGCAGCTTAGACCTAGCGTCTAGCGGGGGCTTTCGGGATACGCAGTATTTT,CASSLDLASSGGFRDTQYF
TRBJ1-6,NA,NA,TRBV7-9,TGTGCCAGCAGCTTCCAGGGGAATTCACCCCTCCACTTT,CASSFQGNSPLHF
TRBJ1-1,TRBD1,NA,TRBV27,TGTGCCAGCAGTTTGAGGGGGCTGGACACTGAAGCTTTCTTT,CASSLRGLDTEAFF
TRBJ1-1,NA,NA,TRBV19,TGTGCCAGTAGTGCCGGGGGAGGAGCTTTCTTT,CASSAGGGAFF
TRBJ2-3,NA,NA,TRBV29-1,TGCAGCGTTGAAGATCCCCGGTGGCAGGACACAGATACGCAGTATTTT,CSVEDPRWQDTDTQYF
TRBJ1-2,NA,NA,TRBV20-1,TGCAGTGCTAGAGATCCCGGACAGAAACTATATGGCTACACCTTC,CSARDPGQKLYGYTF
TRBJ2-3,NA,NA,TRBV12-3/TRBV12-4,TGTGCCAGCAGTTTAGCTTACGTCACAGATACGCAGTATTTT,CASSLAYVTDTQYF
TRBJ2-1,NA,few,TRBV9,TGTGCCAGCAGCCCTGGGCTGAGCTCCTACAATGAGCAGTTCTTC,CASSPGLSSYNEQFF
TRBJ1-1,NA,NA,TRBV5-1,TGCGCCAGCAGCTTGGAATGGGGGGGGCAGACTGAAGCTTTCTTT,CASSLEWGGQTEAFF
TRBJ2-5,TRBD1,NA,TRBV2,TGTGCCAGCAGCGAGGGGGCGCCTCCTCAAGAGACCCAGTACTTC,CASSEGAPPQETQYF
TRBJ1-3,NA,NA,TRBV9,TGTGCCAGCACCCCGGGTGGAAACACCATATATTTT,CASTPGGNTIYF
TRBJ2-1,TRBD2,NA,TRBV5-4,TGTGCCAGCAGCCCACCAAGACTAGCCCCGGATGAGCAGTTCTTC,CASSPPRLAPDEQFF
TRBJ2-1,NA,NA,TRBV3-1,TGTGCCAGCAGCCAAGATAAGTTCTCCTACAATGAGCAGTTCTTC,CASSQDKFSYNEQFF
TRBJ2-5,NA,NA,TRBV6-2/TRBV6-3,TGTGCCAGCAGACCGGACGGGGAAATTCAAGAGACCCAGTACTTC,CASRPDGEIQETQYF
TRBJ1-5,NA,NA,TRBV21-1,TGTGCCAGAGAAGGCATGGACAGTCAGCCCCAGCATTTT,CAREGMDSQPQHF
TRBJ2-3,NA,NA,TRBV7-9,TGTGCCAGCAGCTTAGTCCCGGGGGTCACAGATACGCAGTATTTT,CASSLVPGVTDTQYF
TRBJ2-2,NA,NA,TRBV5-6,TGTGCCAGCAGCTTTTGGTCAACTAACACCGGGGAGCTGTTTTTT,CASSFWSTNTGELFF
TRBJ2-2,NA,NA,TRBV12-3/TRBV12-4,TGTGCCAGCAGCCAGGCGGGCAGCCCAGCCGGGGAGCTGTTTTTT,CASSQAGSPAGELFF
TRBJ2-3,NA,NA,TRBV13,TGTGCCAGCCGGCTACGCGGGCTGGGGGATACGCAGTATTTT,CASRLRGLGDTQYF
TRBJ1-2,NA,NA,TRBV3-1,TGTGCCAGCAGCCCTGCCGTGGGCACTAATCCTAACTATGGCTACACCTTC,CASSPAVGTNPNYGYTF
TRBJ1-2,NA,NA,TRBV9,TGTGCCAGCAGCGTAGAAAGCAACTATGGCTACACCTTC,CASSVESNYGYTF
TRBJ2-1,NA,NA,TRBV6-4,TGTGCCAGCAGTGAGGGGCCGCAAAATGAGCAGTTCTTC,CASSEGPQNEQFF
TRBJ1-5,TRBD1,NA,TRBV7-8,TGTGCCAGCAGCCCCAGTCCCGGGACAGGATTCAATCAGCCCCAGCATTTT,CASSPSPGTGFNQPQHF
TRBJ1-1,NA,NA,TRBV5-6,TGTGCCAGCAGCTTTTTGGGTAACGGTGAAGCTTTCTTT,CASSFLGNGEAFF
TRBJ2-3,NA,NA,TRBV12-3/TRBV12-4,TGTGCCAGCAGTTTGTTTGGCGGGGGCCTCACAGATACGCAGTATTTT,CASSLFGGGLTDTQYF
TRBJ2-7,NA,NA,TRBV21-1,TGTGCCAGCAGGACGGGATTCTACGAGCAGTACTTC,CASRTGFYEQYF
TRBJ2-1,NA,NA,TRBV2,TGTGCCAGCAGTGACAACCTAAGCTCCTACAATGAGCAGTTCTTC,CASSDNLSSYNEQFF
TRBJ2-5,NA,once,TRBV4-1,TGCGCCAGCAGCCAAGAGCCGGAGCTGGAGACCCAGTACTTC,CASSQEPELETQYF
TRBJ1-1,NA,NA,TRBV5-6,TGTGCCAGCAGCTTGTGGGCGAACCGCACTGAAGCTTTCTTT,CASSLWANRTEAFF
TRBJ2-1,NA,NA,TRBV30,TGTGCCTGGAGTGTACCGACAGAATACTACAATGAGCAGTTCTTC,CAWSVPTEYYNEQFF
TRBJ2-5,TRBD1,NA,TRBV5-6,TGTGCCAGCAGCTCTTGGACAGGGGGTGATAGCGGGACCGGGGAGACCCAGTACTTC,CASSSWTGGDSGTGETQYF
TRBJ2-3,TRBD1,NA,TRBV12-3/TRBV12-4,TGTGCCAGCACTCCCGGGACAGGCTTCACAGATACGCAGTATTTT,CASTPGTGFTDTQYF
TRBJ2-7,TRBD1,NA,TRBV14,TGTGCCAGCAGCCAAGATGCCGGACAGGGGCCGATTTCCTACGAGCAGTACTTC,CASSQDAGQGPISYEQYF